One sample yielded the 31 T cell receptor beta chains listed below, sequenced in a study of control samples from healthy donors and cancer patients. Sequenced by immunoSEQ multiplex PCR; TCRdb stores in-frame clones only, minus some. The repertoire holds 120,000 or so clones, roughly nine tenths seen once, with less than 9% in the top ten. Sample: blood. The receptor set was obtained from a woman aged 18 to 35 in good health.

The chain carries TRBV6-1 and TRBJ2-3; TRBD1 agrees at 7 bases. Germline-derived CDR1 and CDR2 are MNHNS and SASEGT. The V segment lost 3 bases and the J segment 0 bases; nucleotides outside the gene matches: 3. This CDR3 is 15 amino acids long. The CDR3 reads CASSDRQGSTDTQYF. The DNA for the CDR3 is TGTGCCAGCAGTGATCGACAGGGAAGCACAGATACGCAGTATTTT.

The chain is built from TRBV28 and TRBJ1-5; 7 bases fit TRBD1. The CDR3 covers 15 residues. V dropped 6 bases and J dropped 7; count of bases not matched to a gene: 12. Per the germline V gene, CDR1 is MDHEN and CDR2 is SYDVKM. CDR3 nucleotide sequence: TGTGCCAGCAGGCCGGACAGGAGCGGTTGGCAGCCCCAGCATTTT. This encodes CASRPDRSGWQPQHF.

This chain joins TRBV4-3 and TRBJ2-7; possibly TRBD1 or TRBD2 for D (7 bases each). V lost 2 bases and J 3 bases, leaving 23 bases between the germline ends. In germline, CDR1 is LGHNA, CDR2 YSLEER. This CDR3 has 18 residues. The CDR3 nucleotides are TGCGCCAGCAGCCAATCCAACCAGGGGGAGGGCAGGGTCTACGAGCAGTACTTC. It translates to CASSQSNQGEGRVYEQYF.

The chain employs TRBV6-5 and TRBJ2-7, with TRBD1 matching 7 bases. Looked up from germline, CDR1 is MNHEY and CDR2 is SVGAGI. V trimming: 5 bases; J trimming: 0 bases; junction bases outside the gene matches: 7. The CDR3 has 15 residues. The CDR3 DNA is TGTGCCAGCAGTCCCCAATGGACAGGCTCCTACGAGCAGTACTTC. As protein: CASSPQWTGSYEQYF.

V and J are TRBV18 and TRBJ1-2; D is unclear. The germline CDR1 and CDR2 sequences are KGHSH and LQKENI. The V and J ends lost 2 bases and 7 bases respectively, with 14 bases between them. The length of the CDR3 is 14 residues. CDR3 coding DNA: TGTGCCAGCTCACCATTCGAGGAGGGCGTTGGCTACACCTTC. It is translated as CASSPFEEGVGYTF.

The rearrangement uses TRBV19 and TRBJ2-1; TRBD1 matches at 8 bases. J lost 13 bases, V lost 5 bases, and 25 bases had no gene match. The CDR3 has 18 amino acids. Germline CDR1 LNHDA, CDR2 SQIVND (reference sequence). CDR3 coding DNA: TGTGCCAGTAGTCTACAAGGACGACAGGGGTTCGGCATCAAGGGCCAGTTCTTC. Translated, it gives CASSLQGRQGFGIKGQFF. Full variable domain (rest looked up from reference TRBV19 and TRBJ2-1): DGGITQSPKYLFRKEGQNVTLSCEQNLNHDAMYWYRQDPGQGLRLIYYSQIVNDFQKGDIAEGYSVSREKKESFPLTVTSAQKNPTAFYLCASSLQGRQGFGIKGQFFGPGTRLTVL.

This rearrangement joins TRBV7-9 to TRBJ1-2; TRBD1 matches 8 bases. This CDR3 contains 17 residues. V dropped 3 bases and J dropped 4; count of bases not matched to a gene: 13. The V gene's germline CDR1 is SEHNR and CDR2 FQNEAQ (reference sequence). The CDR3 loop reads CASSLGLFQDRAYGYTF. Here the CDR3 DNA reads TGTGCCAGCAGCTTGGGTTTATTTCAGGACAGGGCCTATGGCTACACCTTC.

The rearrangement uses TRBV28 and TRBJ2-3, with TRBD2 matching over 7 bases. This CDR3 contains 17 residues. V gave up 3 bases and J gave up 1 base; unmatched junction bases: 10. The germline CDR1 and CDR2 sequences are MDHEN and SYDVKM. CDR3 nucleotides: TGTGCCAGCAGTTTCCTAGTGGCGGGAGTCGGCACAGATACGCAGTATTTT. Its translation: CASSFLVAGVGTDTQYF.

The chain joins TRBV9 to TRBJ2-1, with 7 bases aligning to TRBD1. The CDR3 is made up of 17 amino acids. Germline V CDR1 and CDR2: SGDLS, YYNGEE. The junction had 13 bases not matched to a gene; V was cut back by 3 bases and J by 4 bases. DNA for the CDR3: TGTGCCAGCAGCGCAAACACCGGGACAGCGGTTTACAATGAGCAGTTCTTC. Translation gives CASSANTGTAVYNEQFF.

The genes are TRBV7-9 and TRBJ2-3; D remains ambiguous. V was shortened by 3 bases and J by 0 bases, with 7 bases between the two germline ends. CDR1 is SEHNR and CDR2 is FQNEAQ in the germline V gene (reference sequence). The CDR3 spans 14 residues. CDR3 region: CASSLYDSTDTQYF. The CDR3 nucleotides are TGTGCCAGCAGCTTGTATGACAGCACAGATACGCAGTATTTT.

The V and J genes are TRBV6-2 or TRBV6-3 and TRBJ2-1; D is perhaps TRBD1 (6 bases). This CDR3 is built from 13 residues. Trimming removed 2 bases from V and 8 bases from J, with 10 bases in between. Germline lookup yields CDR1 MNHEY and CDR2 SVGEGT. CDR3 sequence reads: CASSYNRVHEQFF. The CDR3 region has the DNA TGTGCCAGCAGTTACAACAGGGTCCATGAGCAGTTCTTC.

The V gene is TRBV2, the J gene TRBJ2-3; 9 bases fit TRBD2. Per germline, CDR1 SNHLY and CDR2 FYNNEI. The CDR3 totals 18 residues. The J segment lost 2 bases and the V segment lost 0 bases, leaving 9 bases of the junction unmatched. The CDR3 is CASSEALSGRRITDTQYF. Written as DNA, the CDR3 is TGTGCCAGCAGTGAAGCGCTTAGCGGGAGAAGGATCACAGATACGCAGTATTTT.

The rearrangement joins TRBV6-6 to TRBJ2-5; D call uncertain. This CDR3 has 11 residues. With 10 bases removed from V and 5 bases from J, the gap between germline ends came to 11 bases. Germline V CDR1 and CDR2: MNHNY, SVGAGI (reference sequence). The CDR3 here is CATRTLETQYF. The CDR3 nucleotides are TGTGCCACCCGGACGTTGGAGACCCAGTACTTC.

J is TRBJ1-6 and V is TRBV28; D is possibly TRBD1 (5 bases). Germline CDR1 and CDR2: MDHEN and SYDVKM. Trimming shortened V by 1 base and J by 9 bases, and 10 bases separated the two germline ends. CDR3 length equals 14 residues. The CDR3 sequence is CASSLSGLGSPLHF. The DNA for the CDR3 is TGTGCCAGCAGTTTATCAGGGCTGGGTTCACCCCTCCACTTT.

V gene TRBV6-6 combines with J gene TRBJ1-2; 9 bases are shared with TRBD1. The CDR3 contains 13 residues. Germline V gene lookup returns CDR1 MNHNY and CDR2 SVGAGI (reference sequence). V lost 5 bases, J lost 5 bases, and 3 bases stayed unmatched. The CDR3 region has the DNA TGTGCCAGCAGTCCGACAGGGGGGTATGGCTACACCTTC. It yields the protein CASSPTGGYGYTF.

This chain uses TRBV7-3 with TRBJ2-1; TRBD1 matches 10 bases. Per germline, CDR1 SGHTA and CDR2 FQGTGA. The CDR3 totals 16 residues. V dropped 5 bases and J dropped 4; count of bases not matched to a gene: 8. CDR3 loop: CASSPAPGQGYNEQFF. For the CDR3, the DNA is TGTGCCAGCAGCCCAGCTCCGGGACAGGGGTACAATGAGCAGTTCTTC.

The chain recombines TRBV7-2 with TRBJ2-5; a possible D gene is TRBD1 (6 bases). Germline values: CDR1 SGHTA, CDR2 FQGNSA. V was cut by 1 base and J by 2 bases, with 8 bases left in between. The CDR3 contains 14 residues. As DNA, the CDR3 is TGTGCCAGCAGCTTAGACAGGGTACAAGAGACCCAGTACTTC. It yields the protein CASSLDRVQETQYF.

The rearrangement uses TRBV6-1 and TRBJ2-5, with D tentatively TRBD1 or TRBD2 (5 bases each). The CDR3 has 16 amino acids. Trimming took off 1 base at V and 2 bases at J, with 14 bases between the two ends. Germline assignment: CDR1 MNHNS and CDR2 SASEGT. The CDR3, as DNA: TGTGCCAGCAGTGAAGTCGTCGGGGCAACTCAAGAGACCCAGTACTTC. It codes for CASSEVVGATQETQYF.

This chain joins TRBV2 and TRBJ1-1; 9 bases agree with TRBD1. This CDR3 contains 13 residues. The junction had 3 bases not matched to a gene; V was cut back by 1 base and J by 9 bases. Germline CDR1 is SNHLY and CDR2 is FYNNEI. CDR3 bases: TGTGCCAGCAGTGAAGGGGGACAGGGAAAAGCTTTCTTT. It yields the protein CASSEGGQGKAFF.

The chain joins TRBV30 to TRBJ2-1, with TRBD2 matching over 9 bases. This CDR3 is 17 amino acids long. Looked up from germline, CDR1 is GTSNPN and CDR2 is SVGIG (reference sequence). The J segment lost 5 bases and the V segment lost 5 bases, leaving 16 bases of the junction unmatched. CDR3 residues: CAWVDLAGISTNNEQFF. The CDR3 bases are TGTGCCTGGGTCGATCTAGCGGGAATTTCTACTAACAATGAGCAGTTCTTC.

This clone showed up just once. This chain links TRBV3-1 (or the pseudogene TRBV3-2) with TRBJ1-6; the match to TRBD1 covers 7 bases. This CDR3 region has 14 residues. CDR1 and CDR2 (germline): LGHDT, YNNKEL (reference sequence). The V and J ends lost 3 bases and 7 bases, in that order; junction bases with no gene match: 3. The chain's CDR3 is CASSQTGPNSPLHF. The CDR3 DNA reads as TGTGCCAGCAGCCAGACAGGGCCGAATTCACCCCTCCACTTT.

The chain uses TRBV5-1 and TRBJ1-1; unclear D gene. The CDR3 loop spans 14 amino acids. V shed 5 bases and J shed 0 bases, with 11 bases lying between them. The germline V gene encodes CDR1 SGHRS and CDR2 YFSETQ. CDR3 sequence: CASSLSGLNTEAFF. Here the CDR3 DNA reads TGCGCCAGCAGTCTAAGCGGCCTGAACACTGAAGCTTTCTTT.

The V and J genes are TRBV5-1 and TRBJ2-3, with 8 nucleotides matching TRBD2. Germline CDR1 is SGHRS and CDR2 is YFSETQ. The CDR3 is 16 residues long. Unmatched junction bases numbered 5, after V lost 0 bases and J lost 2 bases. The CDR3 sequence: CASSLGAGGATDTQYF. In DNA, the CDR3 is TGCGCCAGCAGCTTGGGGGCCGGGGGGGCCACAGATACGCAGTATTTT.

This clone was recorded once. V usage is TRBV28 and J usage is TRBJ2-2; no clear D gene. CDR1 is MDHEN and CDR2 is SYDVKM in the germline V gene. The CDR3 has 11 amino acids. Trimming took 1 base from V and 8 from J, leaving 2 bases between them. In DNA, the CDR3 is TGTGCCAGCAGTTTATCGGGGGAGCTGTTTTTT. Translating it yields CASSLSGELFF. Together with reference TRBV28 and TRBJ2-2, the CDR3 gives the full variable domain: DVKVTQSSRYLVKRTGEKVFLECVQDMDHENMFWYRQDPGLGLRLIYFSYDVKMKEKGDIPEGYSVSREKKERFSLILESASTNQTSMYLCASSLSGELFFGEGSRLTVL.

This chain connects TRBV28 to TRBJ1-5; D remains unclear. CDR3 length equals 12 residues. Per the germline V gene, CDR1 is MDHEN and CDR2 is SYDVKM. V lost 6 bases and J lost 7, with 10 bases in between. CDR3 bases: TGTGCCAGCAGCACCCCATTACAGCCCCAGCATTTT. Translated: CASSTPLQPQHF.

As DNA, the CDR3 is TGTGCCAGCAGCCCGGGACAGGGGGCAGGGGGCTACACCTTC. Its protein is CASSPGQGAGGYTF. The rearrangement joins TRBV7-2 to TRBJ1-2; 12 nucleotides align to TRBD1. The CDR3 is made up of 14 amino acids. Trimming cost V 5 bases and J 8 bases; bases outside gene matches: 6. Germline values: CDR1 SGHTA, CDR2 FQGNSA.

This clone was detected only a few times. The CDR3 loop reads CASSVWTSNEQFF. The CDR3 DNA is TGTGCCAGCAGCGTTTGGACTAGCAATGAGCAGTTCTTC. The gene calls are TRBV9 and TRBJ2-1, with 7 nucleotides matching TRBD2. There are 13 residues in the CDR3. V lost 2 bases, J lost 6 bases, and 2 bases stayed unmatched. Germline loops: CDR1 SGDLS, CDR2 YYNGEE.

This chain connects TRBV4-3 to TRBJ1-4; D unclear. The ends were cut back, 1 base at V and 8 bases at J, with 11 bases in the middle. CDR3 size: 14 residues. Germline V gives CDR1 LGHNA, CDR2 YSLEER. The CDR3 coding sequence is TGCGCCAGCAGCCAAGTTTCGATGCCAGAAAAACTGTTTTTT. It is translated as CASSQVSMPEKLFF.

The rearrangement joins TRBV19 to TRBJ2-6, with 11 bases matching TRBD1. With V trimmed by 7 bases and J by 2 bases, 10 bases remained unmatched. CDR3 length: 18 residues. CDR1 and CDR2 (germline): LNHDA, SQIVND (reference sequence). Here the CDR3 reads CASIPTGTGGPGANVLTF. CDR3 DNA: TGTGCCAGTATTCCGACCGGGACAGGGGGACCTGGGGCCAACGTCCTGACTTTC. The whole variable domain, remainder taken from reference TRBV19 and TRBJ2-6, is DGGITQSPKYLFRKEGQNVTLSCEQNLNHDAMYWYRQDPGQGLRLIYYSQIVNDFQKGDIAEGYSVSREKKESFPLTVTSAQKNPTAFYLCASIPTGTGGPGANVLTFGAGSRLTVL.

In its sample, this clone was seen once. The V gene is TRBV28, the J gene TRBJ1-6, with TRBD1 matching over 8 bases. The CDR3 sequence is 15 residues long. Looked up from germline, CDR1 is MDHEN and CDR2 is SYDVKM. The ends lost 5 bases at V and 7 bases at J; junction bases unmatched: 7. The CDR3 spells CASSHRDRSNSPLHF. The CDR3 DNA follows: TGTGCCAGCAGTCACCGGGACAGGTCGAATTCACCCCTCCACTTT.

This clone appeared a single time. The rearrangement uses TRBV5-1 and TRBJ2-6; D is uncertain. The CDR3 spans 15 residues. The V end lost 0 bases, the J end lost 12 bases, and 16 bases lay between the germline ends. Germline CDR1 and CDR2: SGHRS and YFSETQ. Here the CDR3 reads CASSLATPSPSVLTF. CDR3 DNA sequence: TGCGCCAGCAGCTTGGCCACCCCATCCCCCAGCGTCCTGACTTTC.